This TCR beta chain derives from a study of blood T cell repertoires in COVID-19 (TCRdb year 2020). About the full investigation: Collaborator samples came from the United States, Italy and Spain and covered acute and convalescent phases of COVID-19. The material from the prospective study consisted of cDNA or gDNA derived from T cells, B-cell-depleted T cells, or PBMCs. Deeply sampled blood TCRbeta repertoires from subjects exposed to, actively infected with, or recovered from COVID-19 were included in the dataset. The repertoires were made available in a free public database intended to serve as a resource for research on the immune response to SARS-CoV-2. Samples came from the ongoing ImmuneRACE study (first 160 participants) plus 1,254 subjects from 6 global collaborators. Sample metadata almost always included a de-identified subject ID, COVID-19 status, age in years and sex. Where available, HLA class I and class II types were obtained from metadata supplied by the sample provider rather than from assay-based typing. Overall results and qualifications from the work: The quantity of clinical and demographic metadata differed by source and by participant and was supplied without curation.

Participants in the prospective study were aged roughly 18 to 89 years, lived in 24 United States geographic areas, and enrolled through a virtual design. Cohort assignment in the prospective study relied on participant-reported clinical history from a screening survey and a study questionnaire. ImmuneRACE Cohort 3 recovered participants were defined by two consecutive negative NP/OP PCR tests, healthcare professional clearance, or symptom resolution. Mobile phlebotomists in the prospective study collected whole blood, serum and a nasopharyngeal or oropharyngeal swab from every participant. Additional blood draws and questionnaires over an approximately 2-month period could optionally be provided by prospective study participants. Prospective study blood samples were shipped either frozen or at room temperature before DNA extraction. The immunoSEQ Assay, a bias-controlled multiplex PCR, was used to amplify TCRbeta CDR3 regions from genomic DNA. Per the authors' processing: Within the assay, amplification of reference gene primers was used to estimate how many nucleated cells each sample contained. To quantify the absolute abundance of each unique TCRbeta CDR3 rearrangement, sequence reads were collapsed and filtered. For each sample, productive Simpson clonality was calculated as the square root of Simpson's diversity index over productive rearrangements. TCRdb mirrors the immuneACCESS table, restricted to in-frame sequences. Some clones are absent from its copies; in checked studies, under half trace to an unresolved V gene, and the reason for the others is unknown. For V, J and clone size, that table is used; D and trimming come from the DNA. For this sample the table gives hundreds of thousands of clones, of which 89% were detected only once. The top ten constitute roughly 5.3% of the sample.

For this clone: The clone's antigen remains unknown. There are no base qualities to consult, and no much larger clone falls within one base.

Its CDR3 holds 13 amino acids, cysteine through phenylalanine. Kept here is only the CDR3 DNA, which spans 39 bases and is read in frame from base 1. V is cut by 4 bases and J by 1 base, and the space between the germline ends is 5 bases. Reading the germline V gene gives CDR1 MDHEN and CDR2 SYDVKM. Rearrangement joined TRBV28 to TRBJ1-5; the best D guess is TRBD1, with 5 bases matching. The sequenced material came from PBMCs or T cells enriched from blood (not recorded which). The sequence derives from a man in his fifties or sixties who had recovered from COVID-19. The CDR3 protein sequence reads: CASSWGSNQPQHF. DNA sequence: TGTGCCAGCAGTTGGGGCAGCAATCAGCCCCAGCATTTT.